Each of the 5 T cell receptor beta chains below was sequenced from the same sample in a study of regulatory T cells in long-lasting Graves disease. This sample's time point: persistent/refractory GD, antithyroid drugs over 5 years with positive TRAb. After RNA was extracted from PBMCs, the TCR library was made from it. CDR3 regions were amplified by Arm-PCR using iRepertoire HTBI primers to build TCR beta libraries. A single record per CDR3 protein comes from TCRdb applying MiXCR to the multiplex PCR reads. The sample lists about 310,000 distinct CDR3 sequences; around 23% were seen once. Sequencing was performed on peripheral blood mononuclear cells (PBMCs), taken when the disease was refractory, from a patient treated with antithyroid drugs. The receptors were sampled from a female donor with Graves disease.

This clonotype was seen many times. This sequence joins TRBV7-2 and TRBJ2-5; 8 bases line up with TRBD1. The CDR3 has 13 residues. V shed 6 bases and J 5 bases; nucleotides not matched to a gene: 5. CDR1 is SGHTA, CDR2 FQGNSA, per germline. The CDR3 region is CASRDRVGETQYF. The CDR3, as DNA: TGTGCCAGCAGGGACAGGGTAGGGGAGACCCAGTACTTC.

The genes are TRBV19 and TRBJ1-4; no firm D call. In germline, CDR1 is LNHDA, CDR2 SQIVND (reference sequence). V gave up 5 bases and J gave up 5 bases, with 6 bases separating them. This CDR3 spans 12 amino acids. CDR3 amino acids: CASSVLNEKLFF. DNA of the CDR3: TGTGCCAGTAGTGTCCTAAATGAAAAACTGTTTTTT.

V and J are TRBV20-1 and TRBJ2-5, with 7 bases lining up with TRBD1. The CDR3 is made up of 14 amino acids. Germline CDR1 and CDR2: DFQATT and SNEGSKA (reference sequence). Trimming took 7 bases from V and 1 from J; bases not matched to a gene: 9. The CDR3 loop is CSVLSTGTQETQYF. Here the CDR3 DNA reads TGCAGTGTTCTATCGACAGGGACCCAAGAGACCCAGTACTTC.

In this sample, this clonotype turned up many times. V gene TRBV7-2 combines with J gene TRBJ2-5, with D possibly TRBD2 on 6 matching bases. The germline CDR1 and CDR2 sequences are SGHTA and FQGNSA. The CDR3 has 15 residues. V lost 0 bases to trimming and J lost 5 bases, with 13 bases between them. CDR3 loop: CASSLARGVWETQYF. The CDR3 DNA reads as TGTGCCAGCAGCTTAGCGCGCGGGGTGTGGGAGACCCAGTACTTC.

This clonotype was seen at least ten times. CDR3 sequence (DNA): TGTGCCAGCACTCCGCATTGGGGACTAGCGGGAAACGAGCAGTACTTC. Translating it yields CASTPHWGLAGNEQYF. The gene calls are TRBV6-2 or TRBV6-3 and TRBJ2-7; 13 positions match TRBD2. V was clipped by 7 bases and J by 5 bases; unmatched bases: 11. The CDR3 has 16 residues. The V gene's germline CDR1 is MNHEY and CDR2 SVGEGT.